These 8 T cell receptor beta chains share one sample of origin, sequenced in a study of metastatic and nonmetastatic thyroid tumors (dated by TCRdb to about 2020). Library prep was done by PCR. Instrument used: Illumina HiSeq 4000. TCRdb reran the public reads through fastp at Q25 and MiXCR, keeping productive beta chains. The sample table contains just over 20,000 clones; only one count was recorded for about 12% of them. The ten most abundant clones make up around 24% of the sample. No treatment had been received by any patient before thyroid surgery. The sequenced material came from blood. These receptors all come from a female donor with papillary thyroid cancer or a benign thyroid nodule (not recorded which). Some clones in this sample may be carry-over from other donors' samples.

This clone was seen a few times. The chain has TRBV6-2 or TRBV6-3 and TRBJ2-1; either TRBD1 or TRBD2 may supply D (5 bases each). Deletions cut 2 bases from V and 8 bases from J, with 7 bases between. Germline V gives CDR1 MNHEY, CDR2 SVGEGT. The CDR3 is 12 residues long. The CDR3 protein is CASSYGGYEQFF. CDR3 DNA: TGTGCCAGCAGTTACGGGGGATATGAGCAGTTCTTC.

This clone was counted at least ten times. Sequence at one end of the junction differs from germline and may be a read error. The genes are TRBV4-1 and TRBJ2-1; 9 nucleotides line up with TRBD2. CDR3 size: 15 residues. In germline, CDR1 is MGHRA, CDR2 YSYEKL. The DNA of the CDR3 is TGCACCAGCAGCCACCCGACTAGCGGCTACAATGAGCAGTTCTTC. Translation: CTSSHPTSGYNEQFF.

This clone was counted at least ten times. This chain joins TRBV2 and TRBJ2-3, with D uncertain. The V gene's germline CDR1 is SNHLY and CDR2 FYNNEI. The germline V and J ends were trimmed by 4 bases and 1 base, with 9 bases remaining between them. This CDR3 comprises 14 residues. CDR3 in amino acids: CASSGGGGTDTQYF. The DNA for the CDR3 is TGTGCCAGCAGTGGTGGCGGCGGCACAGATACGCAGTATTTT.

This clone was counted many times. The rearrangement links TRBV7-9 to TRBJ2-7; D tentatively fits TRBD1 or TRBD2 (5 bases each). This CDR3 is 15 amino acids long. V lost 3 bases to trimming and J lost 3 bases, with 15 bases between them. In germline, CDR1 is SEHNR, CDR2 FQNEAQ (reference sequence). In DNA, the CDR3 is TGTGCCAGCAGCTTTTCGTTGGGACGGATCTACGAGCAGTACTTC. Translation gives CASSFSLGRIYEQYF. The full variable domain, in which reference TRBV7-9 and TRBJ2-7 provide the parts outside the CDR3, is DTGVSQNPRHKITKRGQNVTFRCDPISEHNRLYWYRQTLGQGPEFLTYFQNEAQLEKSRLLSDRFSAERPKGSFSTLEIQRTEQGDSAMYLCASSFSLGRIYEQYFGPGTRLTVT.

This clone is termed medium-sized. V is TRBV6-1 and J is TRBJ1-6; unclear D gene. Germline assignment: CDR1 MNHNS and CDR2 SASEGT. The CDR3 extends over 15 amino acids. Trimming cost V 8 bases and J 0 bases, with 11 bases left between them. The CDR3 is CASRPEGSYNSPLHF. DNA for the CDR3: TGTGCCAGCCGACCCGAAGGCTCCTATAATTCACCCCTCCACTTT.

Ten or more counts support this clone. V gene TRBV18 combines with J gene TRBJ1-1; D ambiguous. V lost 0 bases to trimming and J lost 8 bases, with 13 bases between them. CDR1 is KGHSH and CDR2 is LQKENI in the germline V gene. There are 14 residues in the CDR3. CDR3 nucleotides: TGTGCCAGCTCACCACCGAGGAGCCCGGGGGAAGCTTTCTTT. Translated: CASSPPRSPGEAFF.

This clone was seen many times. This chain uses TRBV12-3 or TRBV12-4 with TRBJ1-1, with 7 positions matching TRBD1. V lost 6 bases, J lost 5 bases, and 9 bases stayed unmatched. There are 14 residues in the CDR3. The CDR3 DNA reads TGTGCCAGCAGATTGACAGGGAGGGATACTGAAGCTTTCTTT. Its translation is CASRLTGRDTEAFF.

This clone was counted at least ten times. The rearrangement joins TRBV27 to TRBJ2-1; 7 bases map to TRBD1. The length of the CDR3 is 13 residues. Per germline, CDR1 MNHEY and CDR2 SMNVEV (reference sequence). V shed 8 bases and J 9 bases; nucleotides not matched to a gene: 10. The CDR3 DNA sequence: TGTGCCAGCGGCCTTCAACAGGGGAGTGAGCAGTTCTTC. Its protein product is CASGLQQGSEQFF.